This T cell receptor beta chain was sequenced for a study of shared clonotypes between healthy human individuals (dated by TCRdb to the early 2020s). For the wider study: The cohort comprised a couple of women and a few men aged 18 to 49 years. For each donor, CD4 naive and CD4 memory were each given three plates, CD8 naive was given two plates, and CD8 memory was given one plate. To estimate repertoire size and how much clonotypes are shared between individuals, the study performed deep sequencing of blood TCR repertoires from a few healthy adults. To increase sequencing depth and limit assay-specific biases, TCR repertoire library preparation and sequencing were carried out by different laboratories using diverse techniques. Between about 0.8 and 8.9 billion PBMCs per donor were obtained by leukapheresis.

CD8 naive samples consisted of CD45RO-negative cells that were positively selected for CCR7, yielding a CD45RA+CCR7+ population without TemRA cells. Healthy HIV-negative adults with no recently reported acute infections or vaccinations were included as donors. Only Caucasian adults living in Nashville, Tennessee, USA were represented among the donors. After blood collection by leukapheresis, PBMCs were isolated using Ficoll-Histopaque density gradient centrifugation and then cryopreserved in the vapor phase of liquid nitrogen. Purity and quantity of every magnetically sorted T cell population were checked by analytical flow cytometry. Each sorted fraction had its genomic DNA isolated and then quantified by UV absorbance on a Nanodrop 2000c. The study at large found these results: Sampling was restricted to blood, and TCR repertoires in tissues likely differ from the TCR repertoires found in blood. Estimated clonotype richness was generally larger for naive than for memory subsets. Even with the large sequencing depth, rarefaction of the sorted-subset datasets indicated that sequencing was incomplete. Roughly 5% of naive CD4, approximately 3.7% of naive CD8, 2.3% of memory CD4, and more than 0.35% of memory CD8 clonotypes were shared across a few donors. Compared with non-shared clonotypes, clonotypes shared by all four sorted-subset donors had higher generation probabilities. Based on pairwise subsampling, the degree of clonotype sharing among donors was expected to be affected by sequencing depth. Because the study included a small number of donors, the genetic and exposure-history diversity represented was limited.

There are 16 amino acids in the CDR3, from cysteine to phenylalanine inclusive. Just CDR3 DNA is preserved here, 48 bases in frame from base 1. V lost 5 bases and J lost 1 base; the stretch between them is 15 bases long. CDR1 and CDR2, looked up from the germline V gene (reference sequence), are SEHNR and FQNEAQ. Comment on this clone: Its cognate antigen has yet to be identified. Base-call qualities are not available, and no considerably larger clone is one nucleotide away.

Using the deep immunoSEQ assay, multiplex PCR amplified TCR CDR3 regions from genomic DNA. Genomic DNA extracted from each cell subset was distributed evenly over all wells of several immunoSEQ 96-well plates, and each plate served as one replicate. For sorted subsets, 150 to 200 ng genomic DNA, equal to about 30,000 T cell genomes, was loaded into each replicate PCR. Purified libraries were measured with a Qubit 3.0 fluorometer, size-checked on a Bioanalyzer 2100, and measured again with the KAPA Library Quantification kit. Every immunoSEQ 96-well plate was sequenced on a separate single-read 150-cycle Illumina NextSeq 550 flow cell. In the authors' own workflow: Because the immunoSEQ output included only junctional sequences and no quality scores, the filtering could not be the same as the filtering used for full-length reads. Sequences were annotated with PyIR, a Python wrapper for IgBLAST v1.9, and V/J genes and CDR3 were assigned using IMGT germline references. Reads were removed for weak V/J assignments (E-value above 1e-6), missing CDR3, stop codons, out-of-frame junctions, or ambiguous translated residues. V3J clonotypes were defined as sequences sharing the same inferred V gene, J gene, and CDR3 amino acid sequence. The percentage overlap between two repertoires was calculated by dividing the number of shared unique clonotypes by the size of the smaller repertoire. Repertoire richness was assessed with RTK rarefaction, the Chao1 estimator, and Recon v2.1 estimates of unobserved clonotypes. Generation probabilities for all TCRbeta clonotypes obtained by the gDNA method from a few donors were computed using OLGA. TCRdb holds this immuneACCESS table with in-frame rearrangements only. Some clones are missing; in checked studies, unresolved V genes explain under half, and the rest has no known cause. V and J calls and clone size are those listed in that table; D and trimming were worked out from the DNA. The sample table contains around 1.9 million clones; only one count was recorded for roughly 95% of them. Around 1.7% of the sample comes from the top ten.

Recombination linked TRBV7-9 to TRBJ1-5; a tentative D call is TRBD1 (5 bases match). The source of this sequence is a man aged 18 to 29 in good health. Some clones in this sample may be carry-over from other donors' samples. Sequenced input: naive CD8+ T cells from PBMCs. The meaning of the sample's cell subset or site label: CD45RA+CCR7+. The CDR3 region reads CASSPERGESNQPQHF. Here is the DNA: TGTGCCAGCAGCCCTGAGCGGGGGGAGAGCAATCAGCCCCAGCATTTT.